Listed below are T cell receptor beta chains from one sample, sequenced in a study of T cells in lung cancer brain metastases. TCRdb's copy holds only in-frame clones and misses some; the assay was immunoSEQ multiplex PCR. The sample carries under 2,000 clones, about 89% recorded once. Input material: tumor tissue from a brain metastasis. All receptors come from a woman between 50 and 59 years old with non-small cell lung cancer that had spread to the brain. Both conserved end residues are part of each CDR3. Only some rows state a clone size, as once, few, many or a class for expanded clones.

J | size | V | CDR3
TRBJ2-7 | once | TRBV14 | CASSQALSRFEQYF
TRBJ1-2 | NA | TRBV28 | CASSTGDGYTF
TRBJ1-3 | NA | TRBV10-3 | CAIMEENSGNTIYF
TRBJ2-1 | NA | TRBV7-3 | CASSPSQSRSHNEQFF
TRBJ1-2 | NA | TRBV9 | CASTSEGYGYTF
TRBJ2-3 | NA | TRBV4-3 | CASSLKWGARTDTQYF
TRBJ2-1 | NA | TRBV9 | CASSVATWEGRGSTSSYNEQFF
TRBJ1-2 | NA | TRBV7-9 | CASSLVSARIYGYTF
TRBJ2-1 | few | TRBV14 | CASSQVAGVTYNEQFF
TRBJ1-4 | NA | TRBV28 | CASSSVAWGTGNEKLFF
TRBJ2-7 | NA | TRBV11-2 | CASSFAGQDSYEQYF
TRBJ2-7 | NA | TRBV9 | CASSVSGQLNEQYF
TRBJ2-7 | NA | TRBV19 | CASSRTGIYEQYF
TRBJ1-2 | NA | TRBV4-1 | CASSQDRGTGGAGGYTF
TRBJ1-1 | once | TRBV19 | CASSTAGRVTEAFF
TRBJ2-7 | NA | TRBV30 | CAWSPPDGEQYF
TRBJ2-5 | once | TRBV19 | CASSRGQETQYF
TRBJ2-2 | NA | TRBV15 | CATRAEPNTGELFF
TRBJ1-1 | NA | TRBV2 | CASSPSRGGDTEAFF
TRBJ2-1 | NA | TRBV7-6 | CASSLVSNTYNEQFF
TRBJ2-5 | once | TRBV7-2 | CASSSGVQAETQYF
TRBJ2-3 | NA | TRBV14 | CASSQVKRTDTQYF
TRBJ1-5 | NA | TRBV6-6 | CASIDRAGNQPQHF
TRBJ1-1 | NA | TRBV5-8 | CASSFVGPTEAFF
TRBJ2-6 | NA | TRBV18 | CASSPDRLFGANVLTF
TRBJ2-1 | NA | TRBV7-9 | CASSPPTGGDEQFF
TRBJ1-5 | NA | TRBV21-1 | CASRQPPGGPRRWNNQPQHF
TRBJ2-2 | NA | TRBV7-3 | CASSLPGNTGELFF